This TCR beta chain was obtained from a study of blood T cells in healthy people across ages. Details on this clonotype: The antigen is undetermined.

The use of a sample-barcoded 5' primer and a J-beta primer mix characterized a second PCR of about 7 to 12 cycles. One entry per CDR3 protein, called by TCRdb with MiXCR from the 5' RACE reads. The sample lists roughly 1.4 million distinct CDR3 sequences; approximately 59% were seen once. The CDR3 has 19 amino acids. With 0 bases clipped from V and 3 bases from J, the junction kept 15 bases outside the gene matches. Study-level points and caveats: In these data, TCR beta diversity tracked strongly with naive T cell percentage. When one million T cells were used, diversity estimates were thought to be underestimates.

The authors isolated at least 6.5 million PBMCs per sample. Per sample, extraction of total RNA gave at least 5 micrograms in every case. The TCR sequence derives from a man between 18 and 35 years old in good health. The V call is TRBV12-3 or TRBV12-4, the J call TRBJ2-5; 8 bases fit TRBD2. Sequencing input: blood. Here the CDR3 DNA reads TGTGCCAGCAGTTTAGCGCCTAGTTTAACTAGCGGTCGAAAAGAGACCCAGTACTTC. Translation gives CASSLAPSLTSGRKETQYF.